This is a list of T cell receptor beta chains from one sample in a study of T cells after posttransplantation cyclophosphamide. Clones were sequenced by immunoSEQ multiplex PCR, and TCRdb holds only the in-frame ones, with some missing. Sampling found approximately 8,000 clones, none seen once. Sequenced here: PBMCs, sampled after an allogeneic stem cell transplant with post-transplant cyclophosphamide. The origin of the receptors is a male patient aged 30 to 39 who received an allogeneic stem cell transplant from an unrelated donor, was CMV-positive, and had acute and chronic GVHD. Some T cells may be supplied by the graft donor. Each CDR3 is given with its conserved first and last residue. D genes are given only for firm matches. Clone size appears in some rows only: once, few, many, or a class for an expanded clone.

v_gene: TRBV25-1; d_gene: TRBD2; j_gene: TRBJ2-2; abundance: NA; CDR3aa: CASSERRGWNTGELFF; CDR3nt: TGTGCCAGCAGTGAGCGGCGGGGGTGGAACACCGGGGAGCTGTTTTTT
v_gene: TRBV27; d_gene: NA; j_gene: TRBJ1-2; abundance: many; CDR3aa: CASSPGSRYGYTF; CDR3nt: TGTGCCAGCAGTCCGGGGAGTCGCTATGGCTACACCTTC
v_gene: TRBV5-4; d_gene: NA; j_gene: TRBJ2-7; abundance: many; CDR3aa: CASSLGGEQYF; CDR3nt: TGTGCCAGCAGCCTAGGGGGCGAGCAGTACTTC
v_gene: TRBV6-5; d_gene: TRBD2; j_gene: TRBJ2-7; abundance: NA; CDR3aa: CASSYTMEAGGYEQYF; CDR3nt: TGTGCCAGCAGTTACACCATGGAGGCGGGAGGCTACGAGCAGTACTTC
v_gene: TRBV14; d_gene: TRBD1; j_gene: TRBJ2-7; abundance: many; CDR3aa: CASSNRDRLLDEQYF; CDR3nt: TGTGCCAGCAGCAACCGGGACAGGCTCCTTGACGAGCAGTACTTC
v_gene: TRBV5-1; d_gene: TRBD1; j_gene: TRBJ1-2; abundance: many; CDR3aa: CASSPGTGGDYGYTF; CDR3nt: TGCGCCAGCAGCCCCGGGACAGGGGGCGACTATGGCTACACCTTC
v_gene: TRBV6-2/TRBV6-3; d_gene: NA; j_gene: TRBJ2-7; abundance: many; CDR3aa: CASSDKRAEQYF; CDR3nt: TGTGCCAGCAGTGACAAGAGGGCCGAGCAGTACTTC
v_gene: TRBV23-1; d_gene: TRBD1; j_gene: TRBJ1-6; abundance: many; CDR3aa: CASSQVKPDRAMDSPLHF; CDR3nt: TGCGCCAGCAGTCAAGTTAAACCCGACAGGGCTATGGATTCACCCCTCCACTTT
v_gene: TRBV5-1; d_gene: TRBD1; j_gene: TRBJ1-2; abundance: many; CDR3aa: CASSLEDRDGYTF; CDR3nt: TGCGCCAGCAGCTTGGAGGACAGGGATGGCTACACCTTC
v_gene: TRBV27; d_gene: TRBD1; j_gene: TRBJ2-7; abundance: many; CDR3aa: CASSSDREYEQYF; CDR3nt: TGTGCCAGCAGTTCAGACAGGGAGTACGAGCAGTACTTC
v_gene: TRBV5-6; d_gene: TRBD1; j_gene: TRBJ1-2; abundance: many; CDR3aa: CASSADRGFGGYTF; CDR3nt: TGTGCCAGCAGCGCCGACAGGGGCTTTGGTGGCTACACCTTC
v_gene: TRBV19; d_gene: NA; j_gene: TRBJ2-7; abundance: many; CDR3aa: CASSIDFRTTYEQYF; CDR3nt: TGTGCCAGTAGTATAGATTTTCGGACAACCTACGAGCAGTACTTC
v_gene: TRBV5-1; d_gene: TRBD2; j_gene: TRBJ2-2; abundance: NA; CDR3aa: CASSLGLASPSSDTGELFF; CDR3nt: TGCGCCAGCAGCTTGGGACTAGCTTCCCCCTCGTCGGACACCGGGGAGCTGTTTTTT
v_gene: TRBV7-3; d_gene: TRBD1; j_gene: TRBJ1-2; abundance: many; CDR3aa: CASSLTDGQGVWAGYTF; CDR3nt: TGTGCCAGCAGCTTAACGGACGGTCAGGGGGTCTGGGCTGGCTACACCTTC
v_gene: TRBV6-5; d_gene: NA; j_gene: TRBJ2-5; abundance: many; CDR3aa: CASSYQGGETQYF; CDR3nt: TGTGCCAGCAGTTACCAGGGTGGGGAGACCCAGTACTTC
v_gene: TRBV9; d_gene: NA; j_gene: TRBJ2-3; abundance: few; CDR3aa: CASSVDPAGASTDTQYF; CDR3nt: TGTGCCAGCAGCGTAGACCCTGCGGGGGCTAGCACAGATACGCAGTATTTT
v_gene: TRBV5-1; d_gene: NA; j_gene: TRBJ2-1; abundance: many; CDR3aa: CASSRGGRNYNEQFF; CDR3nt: TGCGCCAGCAGCCGGGGAGGACGGAACTACAATGAGCAGTTCTTC
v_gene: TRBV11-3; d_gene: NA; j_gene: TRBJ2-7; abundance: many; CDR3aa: CASSTRPGHYEQYF; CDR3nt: TGTGCCAGCAGCACTCGGCCCGGACACTACGAGCAGTACTTC
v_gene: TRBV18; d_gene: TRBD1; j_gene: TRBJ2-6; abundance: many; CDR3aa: CASSPNRGNSGANVLTF; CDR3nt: TGTGCCAGCTCACCAAACAGGGGCAACTCTGGGGCCAACGTCCTGACTTTC
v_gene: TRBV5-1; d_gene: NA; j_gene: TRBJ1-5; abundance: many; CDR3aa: CASSLGSGGNQPQHF; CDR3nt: TGCGCCAGCAGCTTGGGGTCGGGGGGCAATCAGCCCCAGCATTTT
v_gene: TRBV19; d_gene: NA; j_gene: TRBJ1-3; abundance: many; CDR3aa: CASSIGGPTGNTIYF; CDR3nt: TGTGCCAGTAGTATCGGGGGGCCTACTGGAAACACCATATATTTT
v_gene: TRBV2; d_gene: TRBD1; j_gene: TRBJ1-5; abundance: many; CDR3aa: CASSKYRQGANQPQHF; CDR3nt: TGTGCCAGCAGCAAATACAGACAGGGGGCAAATCAGCCCCAGCATTTT
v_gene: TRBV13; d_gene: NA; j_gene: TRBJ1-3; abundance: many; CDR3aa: CASSPDFPGNTIYF; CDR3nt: TGTGCCAGCAGCCCAGACTTCCCTGGAAACACCATATATTTT
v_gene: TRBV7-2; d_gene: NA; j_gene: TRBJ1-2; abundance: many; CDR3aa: CASSLGQGNYGYTF; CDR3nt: TGTGCCAGCAGCTTAGGGCAGGGTAACTATGGCTACACCTTC
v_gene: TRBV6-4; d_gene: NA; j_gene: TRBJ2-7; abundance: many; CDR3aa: CASSDSTSGLYEQYF; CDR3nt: TGTGCCAGCAGTGACTCTACAAGCGGGCTCTACGAGCAGTACTTC
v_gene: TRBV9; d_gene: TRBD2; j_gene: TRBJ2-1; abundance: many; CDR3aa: CASSSWLAGGHEQFF; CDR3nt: TGTGCCAGCAGCTCCTGGTTAGCGGGAGGGCATGAGCAGTTCTTC
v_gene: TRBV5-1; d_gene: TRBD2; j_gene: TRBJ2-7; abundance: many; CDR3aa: CASSLALAGASVDEQYF; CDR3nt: TGCGCCAGCAGCTTGGCACTAGCGGGAGCTTCAGTCGACGAGCAGTACTTC
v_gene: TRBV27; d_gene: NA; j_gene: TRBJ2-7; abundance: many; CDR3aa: CASSSTLTAYEQYF; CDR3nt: TGTGCCAGCAGTTCTACCCTTACGGCCTACGAGCAGTACTTC
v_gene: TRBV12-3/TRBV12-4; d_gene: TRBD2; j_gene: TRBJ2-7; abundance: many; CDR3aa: CASSPLAGGDEQYF; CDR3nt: TGTGCCAGCAGTCCACTAGCGGGAGGAGACGAGCAGTACTTC
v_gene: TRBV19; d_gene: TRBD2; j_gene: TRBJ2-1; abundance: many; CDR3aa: CASSTSGRSEQFF; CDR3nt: TGTGCCAGTAGTACTAGCGGGAGAAGTGAGCAGTTCTTC
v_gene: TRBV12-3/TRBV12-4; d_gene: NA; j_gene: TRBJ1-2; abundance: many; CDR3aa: CASSGDRGGYTF; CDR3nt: TGTGCCAGCAGTGGGGATCGGGGTGGCTACACCTTC
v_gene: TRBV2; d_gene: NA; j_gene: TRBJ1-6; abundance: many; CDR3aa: CASSEQGLNNSPLHF; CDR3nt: TGTGCCAGCAGTGAACAGGGGCTGAATAATTCACCCCTCCACTTT
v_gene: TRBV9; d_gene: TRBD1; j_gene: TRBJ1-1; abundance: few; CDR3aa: CASSPVKGQGNSEAFF; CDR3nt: TGTGCCAGCAGCCCCGTCAAGGGACAGGGGAATAGTGAAGCTTTCTTT
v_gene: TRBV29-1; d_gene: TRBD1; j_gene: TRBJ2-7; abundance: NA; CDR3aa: CSGPRQGAAYEQYF; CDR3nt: TGCAGCGGACCCCGACAGGGGGCGGCGTACGAGCAGTACTTC
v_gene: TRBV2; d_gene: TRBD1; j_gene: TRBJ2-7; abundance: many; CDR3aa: CASRAGTGLGEQYF; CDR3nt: TGTGCCAGCAGGGCCGGGACAGGGCTTGGCGAGCAGTACTTC
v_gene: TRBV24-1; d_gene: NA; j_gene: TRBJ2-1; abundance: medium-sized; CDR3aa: CATSEFTSHEQFF; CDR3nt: TGTGCCACCAGTGAGTTCACTAGTCATGAGCAGTTCTTC
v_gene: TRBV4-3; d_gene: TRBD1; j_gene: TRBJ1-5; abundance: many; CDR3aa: CASSQEYRGQVVQPQHF; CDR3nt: TGCGCCAGCAGCCAAGAATACAGGGGGCAGGTGGTTCAGCCCCAGCATTTT
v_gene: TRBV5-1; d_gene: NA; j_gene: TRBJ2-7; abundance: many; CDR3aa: CASRQDTYEQYF; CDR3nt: TGCGCCAGCAGACAGGACACCTACGAGCAGTACTTC
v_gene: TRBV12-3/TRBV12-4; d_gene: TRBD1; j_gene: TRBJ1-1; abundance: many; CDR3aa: CASSGTRSRGLEAFF; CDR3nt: TGTGCCAGCAGTGGGACCAGATCTAGGGGGCTTGAAGCTTTCTTT
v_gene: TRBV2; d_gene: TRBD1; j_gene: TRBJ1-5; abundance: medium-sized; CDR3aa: CASSPDRGRYQPQHF; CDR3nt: TGTGCCAGCAGTCCTGACAGGGGTAGATATCAGCCCCAGCATTTT
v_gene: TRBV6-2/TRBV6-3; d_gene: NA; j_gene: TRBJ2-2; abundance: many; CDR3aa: CASRSIRATGELFF; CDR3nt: TGTGCCAGCAGATCTATCAGGGCCACCGGGGAGCTGTTTTTT
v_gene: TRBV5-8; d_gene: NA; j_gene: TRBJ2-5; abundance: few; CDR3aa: CASSLMGSAQETQYF; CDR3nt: TGTGCCAGCAGCTTGATGGGCTCGGCCCAAGAGACCCAGTACTTC
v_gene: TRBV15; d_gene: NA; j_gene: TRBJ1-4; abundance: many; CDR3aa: CATSSGQTNEKLFF; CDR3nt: TGTGCCACCAGCAGTGGACAGACTAATGAAAAACTGTTTTTT
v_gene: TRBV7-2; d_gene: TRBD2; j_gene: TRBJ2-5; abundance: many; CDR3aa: CASSFSGEETQYF; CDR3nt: TGTGCCAGCAGCTTTAGCGGGGAAGAGACCCAGTACTTC